A selection of T cell receptor beta chains follows, all from one sample in a study of radiation and T cells in renal cell carcinoma. The data were produced by immunoSEQ multiplex PCR, yet TCRdb's version contains in-frame clones alone and is incomplete. The sample holds about 140,000 clones, approximately 87% seen once. The sequencing here drew on blood, taken from a patient whose treatment included radiotherapy and nephrectomy. All receptors derive from a woman between 50 and 59 years old with renal cell carcinoma. CDR3s include the opening cysteine and the closing phenylalanine or tryptophan. Size is omitted from some rows. Given values are once, few, many or a class for expanded clones.

clone_size v_call cdr3_aa
few TRBV25-1 CASSEVLRNSPLHF
NA TRBV9 CASSVVGGGYNEQFF
NA TRBV5-6 CASSAWGLAGGGVEQYF
NA TRBV10-3 CAISEDRTYNEQFF
NA TRBV18 CASVPGGTGELFF
NA TRBV18 CASSPGGPVTEAFF
NA TRBV10-1 CASSESRDRYEQYF
NA TRBV5-4 CASTPGAAETQYF
NA TRBV11-2 CASSLFRQDSTDTQYF
NA TRBV5-1 CASSQDSFDYNEQFF
once TRBV5-4 CASSPTGGTTSYEQYF